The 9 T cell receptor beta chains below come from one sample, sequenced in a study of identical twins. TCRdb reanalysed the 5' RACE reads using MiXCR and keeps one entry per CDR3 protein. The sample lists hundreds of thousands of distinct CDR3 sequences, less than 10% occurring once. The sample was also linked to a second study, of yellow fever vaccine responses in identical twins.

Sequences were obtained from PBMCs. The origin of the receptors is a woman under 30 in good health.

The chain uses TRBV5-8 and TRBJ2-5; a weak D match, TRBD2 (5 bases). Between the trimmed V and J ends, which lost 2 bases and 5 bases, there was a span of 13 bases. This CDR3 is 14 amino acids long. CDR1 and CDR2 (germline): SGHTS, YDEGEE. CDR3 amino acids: CASSFKARAETQYF. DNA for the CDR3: TGTGCCAGCAGCTTTAAGGCGCGGGCGGAGACCCAGTACTTC.

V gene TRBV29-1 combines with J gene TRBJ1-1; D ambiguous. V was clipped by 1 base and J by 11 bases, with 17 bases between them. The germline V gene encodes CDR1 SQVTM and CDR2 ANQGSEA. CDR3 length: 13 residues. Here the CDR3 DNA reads TGCAGCGTTGAAGTGGGCCGATCGACGGGGGCTTTCTTT. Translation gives CSVEVGRSTGAFF.

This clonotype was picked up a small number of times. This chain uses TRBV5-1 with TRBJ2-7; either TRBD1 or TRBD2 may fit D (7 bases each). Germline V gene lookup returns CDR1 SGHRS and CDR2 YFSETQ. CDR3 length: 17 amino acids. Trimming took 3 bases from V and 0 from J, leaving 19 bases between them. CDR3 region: CASSWPQTGTNSYEQYF. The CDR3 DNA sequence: TGCGCCAGCAGCTGGCCCCAGACAGGGACTAACTCCTACGAGCAGTACTTC.

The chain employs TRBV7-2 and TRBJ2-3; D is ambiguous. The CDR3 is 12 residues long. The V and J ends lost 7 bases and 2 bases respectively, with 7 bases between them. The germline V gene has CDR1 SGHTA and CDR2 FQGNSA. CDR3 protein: CASNPDTDTQYF. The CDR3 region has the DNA TGTGCCAGCAATCCTGACACAGATACGCAGTATTTT.

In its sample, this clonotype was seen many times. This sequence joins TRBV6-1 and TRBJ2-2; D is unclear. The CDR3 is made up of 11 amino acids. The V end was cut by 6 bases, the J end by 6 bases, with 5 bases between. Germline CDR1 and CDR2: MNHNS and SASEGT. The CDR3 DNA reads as TGTGCCAGCAGGAGCCCCGGGGAGCTGTTTTTT. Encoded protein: CASRSPGELFF.

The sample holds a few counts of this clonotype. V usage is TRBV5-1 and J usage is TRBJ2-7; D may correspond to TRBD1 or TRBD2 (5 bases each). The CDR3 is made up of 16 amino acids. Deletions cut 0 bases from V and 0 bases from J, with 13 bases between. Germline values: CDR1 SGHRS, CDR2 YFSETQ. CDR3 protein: CASSLGDGVGSYEQYF. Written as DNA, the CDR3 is TGCGCCAGCAGCTTGGGGGACGGAGTGGGCTCCTACGAGCAGTACTTC.

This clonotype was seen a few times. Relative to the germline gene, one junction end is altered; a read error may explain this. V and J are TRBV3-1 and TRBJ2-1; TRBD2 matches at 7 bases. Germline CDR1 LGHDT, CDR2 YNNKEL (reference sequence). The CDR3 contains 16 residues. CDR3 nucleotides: TGTGCCAGCAGCCCCACACGGAGGGGCTGGACTAGTGAGAAGTTCTTC. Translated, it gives CASSPTRRGWTSEKFF.

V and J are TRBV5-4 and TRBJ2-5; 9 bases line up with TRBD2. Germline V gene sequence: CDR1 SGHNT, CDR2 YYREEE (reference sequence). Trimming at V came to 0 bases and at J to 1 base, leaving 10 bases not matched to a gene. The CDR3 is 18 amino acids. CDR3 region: CASSLATGGRGFQETQYF. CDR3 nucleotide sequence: TGTGCCAGCAGCTTGGCCACGGGCGGGAGGGGGTTCCAAGAGACCCAGTACTTC.

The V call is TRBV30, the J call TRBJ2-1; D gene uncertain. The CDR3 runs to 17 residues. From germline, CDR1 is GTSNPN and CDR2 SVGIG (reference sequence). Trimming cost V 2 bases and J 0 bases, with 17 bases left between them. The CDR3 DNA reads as TGTGCCTGGAGTCCTGGAGCCCTCGTAGCCTCCTACAATGAGCAGTTCTTC. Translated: CAWSPGALVASYNEQFF.